The clone carrying this TCR beta chain occurred many times. Its antigen is still unknown. This may arise from a read error, as a much more abundant clone is one base away. This CDR3 fails to terminate in the conserved phenylalanine or tryptophan, so it likely reflects a read error. The CDR3 contains 15 residues. V lost 4 bases to trimming and J lost 0 bases, with 12 bases between them. Disease in donors with ophthalmopathy had moderate-to-severe activity, CAS ≥3, NOSPECS ≥4 and under 3 months' duration. Exclusion criteria comprised other autoimmune diseases, uncontrolled infections, pregnancy or lactation in patients. Scientists amplified the TCR beta CDR3 regions from RNA transcripts. First-round RT-PCR employed HTBI primers, with a second-round multiplex PCR after it. One entry per CDR3 protein, called by TCRdb with MiXCR from the multiplex PCR reads. The profile shows roughly 500,000 distinct CDR3 sequences, 13% to 15% of them singletons.

The data stem from a study of Graves' ophthalmopathy and Graves' hyperthyroidism. Study information: Pretreatment peripheral blood was obtained at initial diagnosis.

Points from the study as a whole: Blood shared most expanded thyroid clonotypes above 0.001 frequency.

The sequenced material came from blood. The chain recombines TRBV12-3 or TRBV12-4 with TRBJ1-1; no clear D. This TCR was sampled from a young woman with Graves' ophthalmopathy. Written as DNA, the CDR3 is TGTGCCAGCAGTTCGTGGATGATCATGAACACTGAAGCTTTCCTT. Residues: CASSSWMIMNTEAFL.